The rows below give T cell receptor beta chains drawn from one sample of a study of response to subunit inactivated influenza vaccine. TCRdb passed the RT-PCR reads through MiXCR, listing each CDR3 protein once. Of hundreds of thousands of distinct CDR3 sequences listed, approximately 15% are singletons. The sample here was CD4+ T cells sorted from PBMCs, taken 23 months after vaccination. The receptors shown here come from a man between 50 and 69 years old who received an inactivated influenza vaccine. Each CDR3 is given with its conserved first and last residue. A D gene is named only where the DNA matches it firmly. Part of the rows lack a size; the others show once, few, many or a class for expanded clones.

J | size | D | V | DNA | CDR3
TRBJ2-5 | - | - | TRBV5-1 | TGCGCCAGCAGCTTGAGTCCGGGGGCGCGCAAAGAGACCCAGTACTTC | CASSLSPGARKETQYF
TRBJ2-2 | - | - | TRBV4-2 | TGTGCCAGCACTCCCAGGGGGAACACCGGGGAGCTGTTTTTT | CASTPRGNTGELFF
TRBJ1-2 | - | - | TRBV12-3/TRBV12-4 | TGTGCCAGCAGTTTATCCGATCAGATACGGGGCTACACCTTC | CASSLSDQIRGYTF
TRBJ2-5 | few | - | TRBV5-1 | TGCGCCAGCAGCTTCCAGGACTTGGACCAAGAGACCCAGTACTTC | CASSFQDLDQETQYF
TRBJ2-1 | many | - | TRBV6-2/TRBV6-3 | TGTGCCAGCAACCCCGCGGCCTTTAGTTTGCAGTTCTTC | CASNPAAFSLQFF
TRBJ1-1 | few | TRBD1 | TRBV6-1 | TGTGCCAGCAGGGGACAGGGGGCTCTTCTGGACACTGAAGCTTTCTTT | CASRGQGALLDTEAFF
TRBJ2-5 | few | - | TRBV29-1 | TGCAGCGTTGACTTTCCCGGGCAAGAGACCCAGTACTTC | CSVDFPGQETQYF
TRBJ1-2 | few | - | TRBV20-1 | TGCAGTGCTACAAGGACGAGCTATGGCTACACCTTC | CSATRTSYGYTF
TRBJ2-3 | - | - | TRBV7-2 | TGTGCCAGCAGCTTAGATACCTCACACGGCACAGATACGCAGTATTTT | CASSLDTSHGTDTQYF
TRBJ1-1 | many | - | TRBV24-1 | TGTGCCACCAGTGATTCTGGCAGTGTGAACACTGAAGCTTTCTTT | CATSDSGSVNTEAFF
TRBJ1-2 | - | TRBD1 | TRBV7-2 | TGTGCCAGCAGCCCGAAAGGACAGGGGGTTACCTATGGCTACACCTTC | CASSPKGQGVTYGYTF
TRBJ2-3 | - | - | TRBV5-1 | TGCGCCAGCAGCCTATTAAAGGGGGACTACCCTAGCACAGATACGCAGTATTTT | CASSLLKGDYPSTDTQYF
TRBJ2-5 | few | - | TRBV9 | TGTGCCAGCAGCGTAGGGGTACACTTCCAAGAGACCCAGTACTTC | CASSVGVHFQETQYF
TRBJ2-7 | few | - | TRBV6-5 | TGTGCCAGCAGTTACGTGGATCTCGGGGACTTCTACGAGCAGTACTTC | CASSYVDLGDFYEQYF
TRBJ2-5 | few | - | TRBV28 | TGTGCCAGCAGGGAGGCTCAAGAGACCCAGTACTTC | CASREAQETQYF
TRBJ2-5 | few | TRBD2 | TRBV5-1 | TGCGCCAGCAGCTCAGGACTAGCGGGGTTACAAGAGACCCAGTACTTC | CASSSGLAGLQETQYF
TRBJ1-2 | few | TRBD1 | TRBV10-2 | TGCGCCAGCAGTGAGCAGGGGACAGGGGGCCATGGCTACACCTTC | CASSEQGTGGHGYTF
TRBJ2-1 | - | TRBD2 | TRBV12-3/TRBV12-4 | TGTGCCAGCACCCCCGGCCTAGCGGACTTCCCCTACAATGAGCAGTTCTTC | CASTPGLADFPYNEQFF
TRBJ2-2 | - | - | TRBV5-1 | TGCGCCAGCAGCTTGCAGGGTTTACCGAACACCGGGGAGCTGTTTTTT | CASSLQGLPNTGELFF
TRBJ1-1 | few | TRBD1 | TRBV6-5 | TGTGCCAGCAGTTACTCTAGACAGGGTTGGACTGAAGCTTTCTTT | CASSYSRQGWTEAFF
TRBJ2-7 | few | TRBD1 | TRBV28 | TGTGCCAGCATGGGACAGGGAACCTACGAGCAGTACTTC | CASMGQGTYEQYF
TRBJ2-2 | - | TRBD1 | TRBV9 | TGTGCCAGCAGCGCAGTACAGGGGCCGAACACCGGGGAGCTGTTTTTT | CASSAVQGPNTGELFF
TRBJ2-7 | - | - | TRBV20-1 | TGCAGTGCCAGATCCGGGATCGGTGAAAACGAGCAGTACTTC | CSARSGIGENEQYF
TRBJ2-3 | many | - | TRBV12-3/TRBV12-4 | TGTGCCAGCAGTCTTACAGGGTTTAGGGATACGCAGTATTTT | CASSLTGFRDTQYF
TRBJ1-2 | few | - | TRBV20-1 | TGCAGTGCTAGAGATGGACACCAAGCTAACTATGGCTACACCTTC | CSARDGHQANYGYTF
TRBJ2-6 | - | - | TRBV6-2/TRBV6-3 | TGTGCCAGCACCCCTTCGGCCGAGTTCTTTCAACGTTCTGGGGCCAACGTCCTGACTTTC | CASTPSAEFFQRSGANVLTF
TRBJ1-2 | few | - | TRBV28 | TGTGCCAGCAGCCTAATGGGCGAGAACTATGGCTACACCTTC | CASSLMGENYGYTF
TRBJ2-1 | few | - | TRBV9 | TGTGCCAGCAGCCCCCGTTGGACCTCCTACAATGAGCAGTTCTTC | CASSPRWTSYNEQFF
TRBJ1-6 | few | - | TRBV12-3/TRBV12-4 | TGTGCCAGCAGTTTAGGGCGGGTCACGGCTGGCCTTAATTCACCCCTCCACTTT | CASSLGRVTAGLNSPLHF
TRBJ2-1 | - | TRBD2 | TRBV10-3 | TGTGCCATCAGTGAGGGACTAGCGGGAGTATGGGAGCAGTTCTTC | CAISEGLAGVWEQFF
TRBJ2-2 | few | TRBD2 | TRBV28 | TGTGCCAGCAGTTTAAGCGGGGGGGCCTCCGAGGAGCTGTTTTTT | CASSLSGGASEELFF
TRBJ2-2 | - | TRBD2 | TRBV20-1 | TGCAGTGCTAGGACGGCTAGCGGGGCCGACACCGGGGAGCTGTTTTTT | CSARTASGADTGELFF
TRBJ2-1 | - | TRBD1 | TRBV3-1 | TGTGCCAGCAGCCAAGATTGGTGGGACAGGGAGGTTGATGAGCAGTTCTTC | CASSQDWWDREVDEQFF
TRBJ2-2 | - | TRBD2 | TRBV5-1 | TGCGCCAGCAGCTCGACTAGCGGTACGGCAGTTACCGGGGAGCTGTTTTTT | CASSSTSGTAVTGELFF
TRBJ2-7 | - | - | TRBV5-5 | TGTGCCAGCAGCTCCGGGACCGCAAGCTCCTACGAGCAGTACTTC | CASSSGTASSYEQYF
TRBJ2-5 | few | - | TRBV4-3 | TGCGCCAGCAGCCAACTCTCCCACGACTGGGAGACCCAGTACTTC | CASSQLSHDWETQYF
TRBJ2-1 | once | - | TRBV25-1 | TGTGCCAGGAGCCTCCGGGCCCTCTGCAATGAGCAGTTCTTC | CARSLRALCNEQFF
TRBJ2-5 | few | - | TRBV20-1 | TGCAGTGCTAAGCTCCGACTAGTAGGCGAGACCCAGTACTTC | CSAKLRLVGETQYF
TRBJ2-7 | - | - | TRBV7-9 | TGTGCCAGCAGCTTAGTTTCCGGCAGGGCTGCCGAGCAGTACTTC | CASSLVSGRAAEQYF
TRBJ1-1 | - | - | TRBV4-2 | TGTGCCAGCAGCCAAAACGAGGGCCGGAGAGAAGCTTTCTTT | CASSQNEGRREAFF
TRBJ2-7 | few | TRBD1 | TRBV28 | TGTGCCAGCACTTTAGGGGACAGAAGCTACGAGCAGTACTTC | CASTLGDRSYEQYF
TRBJ2-5 | few | TRBD1 | TRBV5-1 | TGCGCCAGCAGCCCGACAGGGTGGGAGACCCAGTACTTC | CASSPTGWETQYF
TRBJ2-4 | - | TRBD1 | TRBV14 | TGTGCCAGCAGCCAGAGCACAGGGGTTTCGGCCAAAAACATTCAGTACTTC | CASSQSTGVSAKNIQYF
TRBJ2-7 | many | - | TRBV12-3/TRBV12-4 | TGTGCCAGCAGTCGTGGCAGCTCCTACGAGCAGTACTTC | CASSRGSSYEQYF
TRBJ2-3 | - | TRBD2 | TRBV20-1 | TGCAGTGCTAGCCGGACTAGCGGGACCACAGATACGCAGTATTTT | CSASRTSGTTDTQYF
TRBJ2-2 | few | - | TRBV7-2 | TGTGCCAGCAGCTCCAGCCTAGGAACCGGGGAGCTGTTTTTT | CASSSSLGTGELFF
TRBJ1-2 | many | - | TRBV5-1 | TGCGCCAGCAGCTTCCGACTTGAGAACTATGGCTACACCTTC | CASSFRLENYGYTF
TRBJ2-7 | few | TRBD2 | TRBV20-1 | TGCAGTGCTAGAGATCCGAGCGGGGGATCCTACGAGCAGTACTTC | CSARDPSGGSYEQYF
TRBJ2-5 | many | - | TRBV6-5 | TGTGCCAGCAGTTACGGCCGGTTGGGTCAGACCCAGTACTTC | CASSYGRLGQTQYF
TRBJ2-7 | few | TRBD2 | TRBV6-5 | TGTGCCAGCAGTTACTCAACTGGGACTAGCGGGAGGGCCGTCGAGCAGTACTTC | CASSYSTGTSGRAVEQYF
TRBJ1-5 | few | - | TRBV12-3/TRBV12-4 | TGTGCCAGCAGTTGGGGGGCGCGAGAGCCCCAGCATTTT | CASSWGAREPQHF
TRBJ2-1 | - | - | TRBV7-9 | TGTGCCAGCAGCCCCCCGGCGGGATACGCCCGATTCAATGAGCAGTTCTTC | CASSPPAGYARFNEQFF
TRBJ2-1 | - | TRBD2 | TRBV20-1 | TGCAGTGCGTGGACTAGCGGGCCTTCCTACAATGAGCAGTTCTTC | CSAWTSGPSYNEQFF
TRBJ2-2 | - | - | TRBV10-3 | TGTGCCATCAGTGAAAACCCGGGGACCGGGGAGCTGTTTTTT | CAISENPGTGELFF
TRBJ2-1 | - | TRBD1 | TRBV12-3/TRBV12-4 | TGTGCCAGCAGCCCCCTCGGACAGGGTAACAATGAGCAGTTCTTC | CASSPLGQGNNEQFF
TRBJ2-5 | few | - | TRBV9 | TGTGCCAGCAGCGCCGGGACCCCCGGGGAGACCCAGTACTTC | CASSAGTPGETQYF
TRBJ2-5 | - | - | TRBV28 | TGTGCCAGCAGCACGTCGGGATCCGAAGAGACCCAGTACTTC | CASSTSGSEETQYF
TRBJ2-1 | - | - | TRBV4-2 | TGTGCCAGCAGCCGAGGGCAGGGGATCAATGAGCAGTTCTTC | CASSRGQGINEQFF
TRBJ2-7 | - | - | TRBV6-2/TRBV6-3 | TGTGCCAGCACCAGCTCCCTCTCCTACGAGCAGTACTTC | CASTSSLSYEQYF
TRBJ2-5 | - | - | TRBV5-6 | TGTGCCAGCAGCTTGGGGGATCGGGAGACCCAGTACTTC | CASSLGDRETQYF